Presented here are 4 T cell receptor beta chains from one specimen sequenced in a study of T cell repertoires in cytomegalovirus infection (dated by TCRdb to the late 2010s). Instrument on record: Illumina HiSeq 1500. The public reads were reanalyzed by TCRdb: fastp trimming at Q25, MiXCR alignment, in-frame beta chains only. Duplicate CDR3 protein sequences are folded into a single record with the most common DNA and genes. This sample lists 100,000 to 150,000 distinct CDR3 sequences; around 30% were detected once. Together, the top ten hold around three fifths of the sample. The sample's treatment or condition label is to be understood as: in vitro stimulation with specific CMV peptide epitopes to enrich CMV-specific T cells. For these receptors, no antigen is known. Sequenced here: CD8+ T cells from cultured PBMCs, sampled from culture after CMV antigen stimulation. These receptors were taken from a human donor in good health (CMV status not recorded). Some clones in this sample may be carry-over from other donors' samples.

The genes are TRBV12-3 or TRBV12-4 and TRBJ1-5; no reliable D call. This CDR3 region has 13 residues. Trimming took off 2 bases at V and 5 bases at J, with 7 bases between the two ends. The CDR3 DNA reads TGTGCCAGCAGTTTATTTTCGGATCAGCCCCAGCATTTT. Its protein product is CASSLFSDQPQHF.

The chain is built from TRBV4-2 and TRBJ2-5, with TRBD2 matching over 9 bases. Germline CDR1 LGHNA, CDR2 YNFKEQ. The V gene end was trimmed by 0 bases and the J gene end by 4 bases; junction bases not matched to a gene: 6. CDR3 length: 16 residues. CDR3 in DNA: TGTGCCAGCAGCCAAGATAAGGGCGGGGGGGCAGAGACCCAGTACTTC. Encoded protein: CASSQDKGGGAETQYF.

V usage is TRBV7-4 and J usage is TRBJ1-1, with D hard to call. Trimming removed 5 bases at V and 1 base at J, with 8 bases between. Per the germline V gene, CDR1 is SGHVT and CDR2 is SQSDAQ. The CDR3 is 13 residues long. The CDR3 protein is CASSPDENTEAFF. The DNA for the CDR3 is TGTGCCAGCAGCCCAGACGAGAACACTGAAGCTTTCTTT. The full variable domain, completed using reference TRBV7-4 and TRBJ1-1, is GAGVSQSPRYKVAKRGRDVALRCDSISGHVTLYWYRQTLGQGSEVLTYSQSDAQRDKSGRPSGRFSAERPERSVSTLKIQRTEQGDSAVYLCASSPDENTEAFFGQGTRLTVV.

The rearrangement uses TRBV27 and TRBJ2-7; possible D gene TRBD1, 6 bases. This CDR3 comprises 14 residues. V gave up 7 bases and J gave up 0 bases, with 13 bases separating them. Germline CDR1 and CDR2: MNHEY and SMNVEV (reference sequence). The CDR3 reads CASKTGPLSYEQYF. The CDR3 DNA reads TGTGCCAGCAAAACAGGGCCTCTCTCCTACGAGCAGTACTTC.